This T cell receptor beta chain emerged from a study of radiation and T cells in renal cell carcinoma. Study observations and caveats: From baseline, blood top tumor clonotypes peaked at 2 weeks post-radiation.

Notes on this clone: The antigen remains unidentified.

Germline assignment: CDR1 SGHRS and CDR2 YFSETQ. Trimming took 1 base from V and 7 from J, leaving 11 bases between them. The length of the CDR3 is 14 residues. Repertoires were generated with immunoSEQ multiplex PCR, while TCRdb's copy carries only in-frame clones and drops some. In the table there are approximately 85,000 clones, roughly 87% of which are singletons. As to time point: blood 4 weeks post-SBRT, at nephrectomy. Regarding treatment: 15 Gy SBRT to primary tumor, nephrectomy 4 weeks later. Nephrectomy followed 15 Gy stereotactic body radiation by 4 weeks. Serial blood draws occurred at baseline and 2 and 4 weeks post-SBRT. The patient's renal cell carcinoma had clear cell pathology.

V and J are TRBV5-1 and TRBJ1-4; TRBD1 is a possible D gene (6 bases). Sample: blood, taken from a patient whose treatment included radiotherapy and nephrectomy. This receptor was taken from a woman in her 70s with renal cell carcinoma. CDR3 bases: TGCGCCAGCAGCTTGACAGGGTTGTCTGAAAAACTGTTTTTT. It yields the protein CASSLTGLSEKLFF.